The present entry profiles one T cell receptor (beta chain) with its context. The CDR3 sequence is 15 residues long. V lost 5 bases to trimming and J lost 1 base, with 13 bases between them. Germline values: CDR1 ENHRY, CDR2 SYGVKD. TCRdb reprocessed the RT-PCR reads with MiXCR, giving one entry per CDR3 protein. Here the sample spans more than 250,000 distinct CDR3 sequences, around a fifth being singletons. This record belongs to a study of response to subunit inactivated influenza vaccine. This TCR derives from a man between 45 and 75 years old who received an inactivated influenza vaccine. V usage is TRBV10-3 and J usage is TRBJ2-3; D is tentatively TRBD1 or TRBD2 (5 bases each). The input for sequencing was PBMCs from blood, taken less than 22 months after vaccination. The CDR3 here is CAISQVGERTDTQYF. The CDR3 region has the DNA TGTGCCATCAGTCAGGTGGGGGAGCGCACAGATACGCAGTATTTT.